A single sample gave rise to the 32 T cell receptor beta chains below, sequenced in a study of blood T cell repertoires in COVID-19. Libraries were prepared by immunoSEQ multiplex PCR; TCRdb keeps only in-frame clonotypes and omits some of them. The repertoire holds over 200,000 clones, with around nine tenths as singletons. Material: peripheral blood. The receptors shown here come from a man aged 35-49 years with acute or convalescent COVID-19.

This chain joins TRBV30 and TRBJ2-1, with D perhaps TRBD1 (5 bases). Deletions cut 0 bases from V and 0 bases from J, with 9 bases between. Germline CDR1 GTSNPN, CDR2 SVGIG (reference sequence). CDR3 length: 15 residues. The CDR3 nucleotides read TGTGCCTGGAGTGTACAGGTTACCTCCTACAATGAGCAGTTCTTC. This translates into CAWSVQVTSYNEQFF.

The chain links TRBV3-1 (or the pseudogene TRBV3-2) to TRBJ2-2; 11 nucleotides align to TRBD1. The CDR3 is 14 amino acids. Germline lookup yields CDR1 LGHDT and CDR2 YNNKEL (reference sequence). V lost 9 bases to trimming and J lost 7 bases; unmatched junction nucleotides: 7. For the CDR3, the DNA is TGTGCCAGAGGGACAGGGGGATCGGTCGGGGAGCTGTTTTTT. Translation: CARGTGGSVGELFF.

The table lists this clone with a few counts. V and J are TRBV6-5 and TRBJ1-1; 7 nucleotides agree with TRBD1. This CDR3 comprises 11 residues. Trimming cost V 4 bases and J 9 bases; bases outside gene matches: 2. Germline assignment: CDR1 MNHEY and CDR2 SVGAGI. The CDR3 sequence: CASSSTGKAFF. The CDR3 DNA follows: TGTGCCAGCAGTTCGACAGGGAAAGCTTTCTTT.

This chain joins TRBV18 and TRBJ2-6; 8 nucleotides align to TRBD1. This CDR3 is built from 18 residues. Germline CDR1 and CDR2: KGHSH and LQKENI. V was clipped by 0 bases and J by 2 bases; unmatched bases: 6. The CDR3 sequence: CASSPPGQGVPGANVLTF. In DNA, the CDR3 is TGTGCCAGCTCACCACCCGGACAGGGAGTTCCTGGGGCCAACGTCCTGACTTTC.

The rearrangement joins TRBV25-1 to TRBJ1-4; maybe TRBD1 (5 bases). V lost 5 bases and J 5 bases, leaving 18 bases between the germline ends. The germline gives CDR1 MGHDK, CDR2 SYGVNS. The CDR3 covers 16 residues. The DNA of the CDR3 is TGTGCCAGCAGTCCCGCCCCAGGGCTGCGGAATGAAAAACTGTTTTTT. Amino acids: CASSPAPGLRNEKLFF.

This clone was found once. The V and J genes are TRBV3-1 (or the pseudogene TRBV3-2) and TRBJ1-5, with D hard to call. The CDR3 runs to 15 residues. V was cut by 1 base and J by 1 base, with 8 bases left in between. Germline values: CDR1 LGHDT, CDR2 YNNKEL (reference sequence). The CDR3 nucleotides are TGTGCCAGCAGCCAAGGTCCGGGGAGCAATCAGCCCCAGCATTTT. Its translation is CASSQGPGSNQPQHF.

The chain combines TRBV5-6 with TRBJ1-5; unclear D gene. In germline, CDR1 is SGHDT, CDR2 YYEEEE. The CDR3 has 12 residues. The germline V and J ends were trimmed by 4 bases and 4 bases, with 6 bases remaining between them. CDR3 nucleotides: TGTGCCAGCAGCATACAGAATCAGCCCCAGCATTTT. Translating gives CASSIQNQPQHF.

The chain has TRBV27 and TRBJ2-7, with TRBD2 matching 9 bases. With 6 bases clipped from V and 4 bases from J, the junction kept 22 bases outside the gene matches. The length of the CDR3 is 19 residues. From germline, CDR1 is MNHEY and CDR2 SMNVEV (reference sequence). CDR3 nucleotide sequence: TGTGCCAGCAGAAGGCGGGGGCGCGCAAGACTAGCGGAGTCTTACGAGCAGTACTTC. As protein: CASRRRGRARLAESYEQYF.

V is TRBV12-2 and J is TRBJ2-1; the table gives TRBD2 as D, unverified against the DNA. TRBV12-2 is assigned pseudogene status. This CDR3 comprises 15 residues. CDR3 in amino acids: CASRPLAVTYNEQFF. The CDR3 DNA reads TGTGCAAGTCGCCCTCTAGCGGTAACTTACAATGAGCAGTTCTTC.

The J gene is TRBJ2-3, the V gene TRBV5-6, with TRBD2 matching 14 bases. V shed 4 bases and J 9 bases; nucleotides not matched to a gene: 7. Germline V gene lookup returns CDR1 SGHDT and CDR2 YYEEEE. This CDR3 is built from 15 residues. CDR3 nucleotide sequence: TGTGCCAGCAGCCAAGGGACTAGCGGGAGTTGGACGCAGTATTTT. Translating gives CASSQGTSGSWTQYF.

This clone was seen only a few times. CDR3 nucleotide sequence: TGTGCCAGCAGTTTGGGCCTTAATTCACCCCTCCACTTT. Residues: CASSLGLNSPLHF. The chain is built from TRBV25-1 and TRBJ1-6; D call uncertain. Germline V gene data show CDR1 as MGHDK and CDR2 as SYGVNS. This CDR3 has 13 amino acids. V was shortened by 5 bases and J by 6 bases, with 8 bases between the two germline ends.

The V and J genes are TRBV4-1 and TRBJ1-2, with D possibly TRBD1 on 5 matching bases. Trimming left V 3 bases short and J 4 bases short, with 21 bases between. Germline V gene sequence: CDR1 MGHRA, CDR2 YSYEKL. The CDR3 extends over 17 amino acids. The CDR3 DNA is TGCGCCAGCAGCCATATGGGGGGACTCGGGAACTTCTATGGCTACACCTTC. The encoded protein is CASSHMGGLGNFYGYTF.

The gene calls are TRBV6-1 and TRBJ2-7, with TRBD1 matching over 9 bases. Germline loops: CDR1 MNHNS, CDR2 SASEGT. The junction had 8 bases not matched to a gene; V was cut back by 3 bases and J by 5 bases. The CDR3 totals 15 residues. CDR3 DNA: TGTGCCAGCAGTGAGGTGGGACAGGGCCCCGACGAGCAGTACTTC. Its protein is CASSEVGQGPDEQYF.

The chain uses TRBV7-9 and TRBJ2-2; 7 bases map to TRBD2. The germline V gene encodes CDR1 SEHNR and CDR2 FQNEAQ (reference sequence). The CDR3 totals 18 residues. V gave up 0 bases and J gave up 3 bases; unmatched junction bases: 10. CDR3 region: CASSLALRTSSHTGELFF. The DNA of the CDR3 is TGTGCCAGCAGCTTAGCCCTTAGGACTAGTTCCCACACCGGGGAGCTGTTTTTT.

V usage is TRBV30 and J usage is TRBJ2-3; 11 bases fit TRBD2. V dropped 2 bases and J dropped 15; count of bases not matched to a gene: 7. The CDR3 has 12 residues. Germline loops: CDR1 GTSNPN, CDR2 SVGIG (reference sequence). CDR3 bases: TGTGCCTGGAGTTTGACTAGCGGGGTGTTATATTTT. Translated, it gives CAWSLTSGVLYF. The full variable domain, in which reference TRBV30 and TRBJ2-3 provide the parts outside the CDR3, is SQTIHQWPATLVQPVGSPLSLECTVEGTSNPNLYWYRQAAGRGLQLLFYSVGIGQISSEVPQNLSASRPQDRQFILSSKKLLLSDSGFYLCAWSLTSGVLYFGPGTRLTVL.

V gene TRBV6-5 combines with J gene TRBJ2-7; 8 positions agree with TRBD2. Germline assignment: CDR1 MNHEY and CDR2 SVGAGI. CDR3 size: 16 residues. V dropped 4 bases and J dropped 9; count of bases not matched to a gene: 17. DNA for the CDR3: TGTGCCAGCAGTTCGGGACCGCCGGGACTAGGAAGGTGGCAGTACTTC. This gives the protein CASSSGPPGLGRWQYF.

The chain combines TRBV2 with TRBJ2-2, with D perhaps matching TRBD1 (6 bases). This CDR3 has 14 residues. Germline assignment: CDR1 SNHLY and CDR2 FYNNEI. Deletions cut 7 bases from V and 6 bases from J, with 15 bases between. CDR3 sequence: CASIETSGAGELFF. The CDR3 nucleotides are TGTGCCAGCATCGAGACGTCAGGGGCCGGGGAGCTGTTTTTT.

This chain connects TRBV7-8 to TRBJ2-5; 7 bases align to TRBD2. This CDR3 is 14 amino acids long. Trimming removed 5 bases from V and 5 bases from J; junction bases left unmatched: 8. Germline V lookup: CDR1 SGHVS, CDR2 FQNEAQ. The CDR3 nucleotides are TGTGCCAGCAGCGGTGGACTAGTTGAGGAGACCCAGTACTTC. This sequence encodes CASSGGLVEETQYF.

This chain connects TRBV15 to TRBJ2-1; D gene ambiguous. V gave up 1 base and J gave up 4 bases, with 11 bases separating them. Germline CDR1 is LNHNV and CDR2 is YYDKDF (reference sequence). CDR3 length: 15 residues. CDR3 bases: TGTGCCACCAGCAGAGGGGCGACGGAATACAATGAGCAGTTCTTC. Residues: CATSRGATEYNEQFF.

The CDR3 loop is CASSYFGLAFNEQYF. CDR3 nucleotides: TGTGCCAGCAGTTATTTCGGACTAGCGTTCAACGAGCAGTACTTC. The chain recombines TRBV6-6 with TRBJ2-7, with TRBD2 identical over 9 bases. J was trimmed by 5 bases and V by 3 bases; bases with no gene match: 8. Germline V gene data show CDR1 as MNHNY and CDR2 as SVGAGI (reference sequence). The CDR3 has 15 amino acids.

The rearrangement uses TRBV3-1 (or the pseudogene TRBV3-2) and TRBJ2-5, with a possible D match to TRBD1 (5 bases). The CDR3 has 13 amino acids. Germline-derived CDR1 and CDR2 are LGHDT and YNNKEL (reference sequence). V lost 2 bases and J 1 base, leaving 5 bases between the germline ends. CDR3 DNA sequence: TGTGCCAGCAGCCAAAGGGGCCAAGAGACCCAGTACTTC. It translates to CASSQRGQETQYF.

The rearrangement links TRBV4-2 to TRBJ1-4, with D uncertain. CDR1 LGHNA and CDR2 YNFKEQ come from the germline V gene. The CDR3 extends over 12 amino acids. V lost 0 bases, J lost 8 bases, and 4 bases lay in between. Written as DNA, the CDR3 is TGTGCCAGCAGCCAAGAACGGGAAAAACTGTTTTTT. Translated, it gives CASSQEREKLFF.

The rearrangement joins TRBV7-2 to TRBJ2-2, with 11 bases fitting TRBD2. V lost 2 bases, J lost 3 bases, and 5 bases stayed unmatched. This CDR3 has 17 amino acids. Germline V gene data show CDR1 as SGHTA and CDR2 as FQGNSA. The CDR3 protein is CASSLRGTSGYTGELFF. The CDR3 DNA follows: TGTGCCAGCAGCTTAAGAGGGACTAGCGGATACACCGGGGAGCTGTTTTTT.

The CDR3 region has the DNA TGTGCCAGCTCACCACCGGGACAGTACTCCTACGAGCAGTACTTC. It is translated as CASSPPGQYSYEQYF. This chain connects TRBV18 to TRBJ2-7; 7 positions match TRBD1. Losses at the gene ends were 0 bases for V and 0 bases for J; bases not matched to a gene: 2. The CDR3 covers 15 residues. The germline gives CDR1 KGHSH, CDR2 LQKENI.

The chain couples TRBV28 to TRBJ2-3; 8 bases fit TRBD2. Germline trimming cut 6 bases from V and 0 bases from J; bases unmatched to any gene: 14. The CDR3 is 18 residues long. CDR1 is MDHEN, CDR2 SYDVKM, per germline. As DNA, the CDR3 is TGTGCCAGCAGAAAACTAGCGGAGAAGAGGTGGAGCACAGATACGCAGTATTTT. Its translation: CASRKLAEKRWSTDTQYF.

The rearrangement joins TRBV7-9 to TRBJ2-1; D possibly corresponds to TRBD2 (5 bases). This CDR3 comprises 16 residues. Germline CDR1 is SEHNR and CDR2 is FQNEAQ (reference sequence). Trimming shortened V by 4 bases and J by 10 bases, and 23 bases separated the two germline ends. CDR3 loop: CASSSRTERWTGEQFF. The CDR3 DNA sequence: TGTGCCAGCAGCTCACGTACGGAGCGTTGGACGGGGGAGCAGTTCTTC. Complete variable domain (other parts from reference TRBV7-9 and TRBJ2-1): DTGVSQNPRHKITKRGQNVTFRCDPISEHNRLYWYRQTLGQGPEFLTYFQNEAQLEKSRLLSDRFSAERPKGSFSTLEIQRTEQGDSAMYLCASSSRTERWTGEQFFGPGTRLTVL.

The CDR3 sequence is CASSLMGQGPWEPNTEAFF. The CDR3 nucleotides read TGTGCCAGCAGCTTAATGGGACAGGGTCCATGGGAGCCGAACACTGAAGCTTTCTTT. The rearrangement uses TRBV11-2 and TRBJ1-1, with 9 bases lining up with TRBD1. This CDR3 is built from 19 residues. V trimming: 2 bases; J trimming: 1 base; junction bases outside the gene matches: 14. Germline V gene data show CDR1 as SGHAT and CDR2 as FQNNGV.

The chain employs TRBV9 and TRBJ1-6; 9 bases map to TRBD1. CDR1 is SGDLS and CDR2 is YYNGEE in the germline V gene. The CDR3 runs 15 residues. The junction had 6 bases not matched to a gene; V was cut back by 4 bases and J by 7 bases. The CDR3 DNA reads TGTGCCAGCAGCCCCCTGACAGGGGGAAATTCACCCCTCCACTTT. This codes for CASSPLTGGNSPLHF.

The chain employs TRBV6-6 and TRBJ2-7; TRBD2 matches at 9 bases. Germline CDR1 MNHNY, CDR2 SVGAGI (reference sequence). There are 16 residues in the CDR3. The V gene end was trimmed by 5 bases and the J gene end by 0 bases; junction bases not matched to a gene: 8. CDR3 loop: CASSNLSGGFSYEQYF. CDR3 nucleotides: TGTGCCAGCAGTAACCTTAGCGGGGGATTCTCCTACGAGCAGTACTTC.

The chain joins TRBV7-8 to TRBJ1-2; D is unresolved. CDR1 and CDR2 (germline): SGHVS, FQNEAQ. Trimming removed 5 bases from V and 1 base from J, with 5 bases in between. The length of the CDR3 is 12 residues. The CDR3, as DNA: TGTGCCAGCAGCCCCCTTAACTATGGCTACACCTTC. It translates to CASSPLNYGYTF.

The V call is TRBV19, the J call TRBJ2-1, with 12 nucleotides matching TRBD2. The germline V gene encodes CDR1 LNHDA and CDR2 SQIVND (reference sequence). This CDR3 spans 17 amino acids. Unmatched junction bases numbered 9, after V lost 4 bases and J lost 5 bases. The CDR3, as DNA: TGTGCCAGTAGTACCCAACTAGCGGGAGGACCAAACAATGAGCAGTTCTTC. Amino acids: CASSTQLAGGPNNEQFF.

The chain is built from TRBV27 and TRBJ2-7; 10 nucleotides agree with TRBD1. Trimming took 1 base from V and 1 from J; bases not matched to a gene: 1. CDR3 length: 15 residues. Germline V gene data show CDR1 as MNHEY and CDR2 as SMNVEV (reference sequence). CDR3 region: CASSLWTGGSYEQYF. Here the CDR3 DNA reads TGTGCCAGCAGTTTATGGACAGGGGGATCCTACGAGCAGTACTTC.